This T cell receptor (beta chain) derives from a study of radiotherapy plus CTLA-4 blockade in lung cancer. At the level of the study: Overall, less than 20% of patients showed an objective response, while over 25% attained disease control. Broader study findings: Interferon-beta and early blood T cell clone dynamics reportedly predicted response best. Clones derived from tumor TCRs expanded in blood after radiotherapy plus ipilimumab.

There are 16 residues in the CDR3. V lost 3 bases to trimming and J lost 4 bases, with 17 bases between them. The germline CDR1 and CDR2 sequences are SGDLS and YYNGEE. Ipilimumab CTLA-4 blockade and focal radiation were given to patients with chemo-refractory metastatic non-small-cell lung cancer. Data came from immunoSEQ multiplex PCR; TCRdb stores just in-frame clones and leaves some out. Among more than 40,000 clones, roughly 76% were seen once, and the ten largest hold roughly 11%. With respect to this clone: The antigen is undetermined.

This material consisted of peripheral blood, taken from a patient treated with radiotherapy plus ipilimumab. The V gene is TRBV9, the J gene TRBJ2-1; tentatively, D is TRBD1 or TRBD2 (5 bases each). This sequence originates from a human donor with non-small cell lung cancer who had stable disease on radiotherapy plus ipilimumab. Written as DNA, the CDR3 is TGTGCCAGCAGCGGCTTAGTATCCGGGACGTACAATGAGCAGTTCTTC. Amino acid sequence: CASSGLVSGTYNEQFF.